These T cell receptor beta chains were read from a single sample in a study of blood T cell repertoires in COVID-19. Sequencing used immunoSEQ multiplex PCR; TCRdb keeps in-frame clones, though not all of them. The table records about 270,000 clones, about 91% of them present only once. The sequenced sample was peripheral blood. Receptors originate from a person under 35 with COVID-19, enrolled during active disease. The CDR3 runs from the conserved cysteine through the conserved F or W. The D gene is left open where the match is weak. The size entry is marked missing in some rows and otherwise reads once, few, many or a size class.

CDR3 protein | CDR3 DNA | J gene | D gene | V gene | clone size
CASSSTGGKLFF | TGTGCCAGCAGTTCTACCGGCGGAAAACTGTTTTTT | TRBJ1-4 | - | TRBV28 | -
CASSLNPRGAYGYTF | TGTGCCAGCAGCCTGAATCCCAGGGGTGCATATGGCTACACCTTC | TRBJ1-2 | - | TRBV5-5 | -
CASSFSGAYEQYF | TGTGCCAGCTCCTTTAGCGGCGCCTACGAGCAGTACTTC | TRBJ2-7 | - | TRBV18 | -
CASSLRAGKTQYF | TGTGCCAGCAGTTTAAGGGCAGGGAAGACCCAGTACTTC | TRBJ2-5 | - | TRBV27 | -
CASSSAQYRPGQVNQPQHF | TGCGCCAGCAGCTCCGCCCAATACCGTCCGGGACAGGTCAATCAGCCCCAGCATTTT | TRBJ1-5 | TRBD1 | TRBV5-1 | -
CASSSKRDGALEQYF | TGTGCCAGCAGCTCAAAGCGGGATGGGGCCTTGGAGCAGTACTTC | TRBJ2-7 | TRBD2 | TRBV11-2 | -
CATSREWDSTEAFF | TGTGCCACCAGCAGAGAGTGGGACAGCACTGAAGCTTTCTTT | TRBJ1-1 | TRBD1 | TRBV15 | -
CASSEPPGGNSPLHF | TGTGCCAGCAGTGAACCGCCGGGTGGTAATTCACCCCTCCACTTT | TRBJ1-6 | - | TRBV6-1 | -
CATSRDRGPQHF | TGTGCCACCAGCAGAGATAGGGGGCCCCAGCATTTT | TRBJ1-5 | - | TRBV15 | -
CASTRQTPPF | TGCGCCAGCACACGACAGACGCCACCCTTC | TRBJ2-7 | - | TRBV5-1 | once
CASTPLGGISSGANVLTF | TGTGCCAGCACCCCCCTGGGAGGGATAAGCTCTGGGGCCAACGTCCTGACTTTC | TRBJ2-6 | TRBD2 | TRBV28 | -
CASSWDGSSYEQYF | TGCGCCAGCAGTTGGGACGGGAGTTCCTACGAGCAGTACTTC | TRBJ2-7 | - | TRBV5-1 | -
CASSVVEGSGANVLTF | TGCGCCAGCAGCGTGGTGGAGGGCTCTGGGGCCAACGTCCTGACTTTC | TRBJ2-6 | - | TRBV5-1 | -
CASRASTDTQYF | TGTGCCAGCCGAGCAAGCACAGATACGCAGTATTTT | TRBJ2-3 | - | TRBV28 | -
CASSQELQGQGGNTQYF | TGTGCCAGCAGCCAAGAGCTGCAGGGACAGGGTGGGAATACGCAGTATTTT | TRBJ2-3 | TRBD1 | TRBV4-2 | -
CASSLEAGSAVF | TGTGCCAGCAGTTTAGAGGCGGGGTCAGCCGTCTTC | TRBJ2-1 | - | TRBV28 | -
CASSQSSRGAGELFF | TGCGCCAGCAGCCAATCTAGCCGTGGTGCCGGGGAGCTGTTTTTT | TRBJ2-2 | - | TRBV4-3 | -